These T cell receptor beta chains were read from a single sample in a study of blood T cell repertoires in COVID-19. This table comes from immunoSEQ multiplex PCR, and its TCRdb copy is limited to in-frame clones, with some not included. The sample carries roughly 400,000 clones, 80% to 90% recorded once. The sequenced sample consisted of PBMCs or T cells enriched from blood (not recorded which). Receptors were obtained from a woman aged 45-59 years who had recovered from COVID-19. Each CDR3 is given with its conserved first and last residue. The D gene is left open where the match is weak. Rows give clone size only sometimes, using once, few, many, or a class for an expanded clone.

>-|-|TRBJ1-3|TRBV2
TGTGCCAGCAGTGAAGGGGGAGGGATACGGTCTGGAAACACCATATATTTT
CASSEGGGIRSGNTIYF
>-|-|TRBJ1-1|TRBV7-9
TGTGCCAGCGTCTCGGACACTGAAGCTTTCTTT
CASVSDTEAFF
>-|-|TRBJ1-1|TRBV11-3
TGTGCCAGCAGCTTATTCGCAGGGACTGAAGCTTTCTTT
CASSLFAGTEAFF
>-|TRBD1|TRBJ1-1|TRBV7-2
TGTGCCAGCAGTTACTCGGACAGGGGGCATGCTTTCTTT
CASSYSDRGHAFF
>-|-|TRBJ2-1|TRBV7-3
TGTGCCAGCAGCCCGCAGGTTGTTTTCTACAATGAGCAGTTCTTC
CASSPQVVFYNEQFF
>-|TRBD1|TRBJ1-3|TRBV5-6
TGTGCCAGTGGACAGGGAATCTCTGGAAACACCATATATTTT
CASGQGISGNTIYF
>-|TRBD1|TRBJ2-1|TRBV30
TGTGCCTGGAACGATTACCGGGACAGCTACAATGAGCAGTTCTTC
CAWNDYRDSYNEQFF
>-|TRBD2|TRBJ2-5|TRBV6-5
TGTGCCAGCAGCGGCCTTAGCGGGTGGGGAGAGACCCAGTACTTC
CASSGLSGWGETQYF
>-|-|TRBJ2-4|TRBV7-2
TGTGCCAGCAGCTTCGGGGGAGCCAAAAACATTCAGTACTTC
CASSFGGAKNIQYF
>-|-|TRBJ2-7|TRBV7-2
TGTGCCAGCAGCTTGGGGGCTTTCTCCGAGCAGTACTTC
CASSLGAFSEQYF
>-|-|TRBJ2-7|TRBV28
TGTGCCAGCAGGGGGCACGAGCAGTACTTC
CASRGHEQYF
>-|-|TRBJ2-6|TRBV10-3
TGTGCCATCAGTGACCCTTCGGGGGTGGGTGGACTAAGCTCTGGGGCCAACGTCCTGACTTTC
CAISDPSGVGGLSSGANVLTF
>-|TRBD1|TRBJ1-1|TRBV19
TGTGCCAGTAGCCCCGGCGCAGACAGGGTGAACACTGAAGCTTTCTTT
CASSPGADRVNTEAFF
>few|-|TRBJ1-2|TRBV7-2
TGTGCCAGCAGCGCCGAATTGAGGGGGACCTATGGCTACACCTTC
CASSAELRGTYGYTF
>-|-|TRBJ1-5|TRBV6-2/TRBV6-3
TGTGCCAGCAGTTATAGCCAGAGGGATCAGCCCCAGCATTTT
CASSYSQRDQPQHF
>-|-|TRBJ1-1|TRBV2
TGTGCCAGCAGTCCGGGACAAAAGAACACTGAAGCTTTCTTT
CASSPGQKNTEAFF
>-|-|TRBJ1-1|TRBV5-6
TGTGCCAGCAGCTTCTCAGGGTTCTCTGAAGCTTTCTTT
CASSFSGFSEAFF
>-|-|TRBJ1-1|TRBV19
TGTGCCAGTAGTATTTGGTCAGAACGATCTAACACTGAAGCTTTCTTT
CASSIWSERSNTEAFF
>-|-|TRBJ1-1|TRBV7-9
TGTGCCAGCAGCTCCACCCTGGGAGTTAACACTGAAGCTTTCTTT
CASSSTLGVNTEAFF
>-|TRBD1|TRBJ1-1|TRBV12-3/TRBV12-4
TGTGCCAGCAGGCAGGGGGCTGGGACTGAAGCTTTCTTT
CASRQGAGTEAFF
>once|-|TRBJ1-5|TRBV28
TGTGCCAGCAGCCCCCCAGACTGGAATCAGCCCCAGCATTTT
CASSPPDWNQPQHF
>-|TRBD1|TRBJ1-2|TRBV5-1
TGCGCCAGCAGCAGGGACAGGGCTTATGGCTACACCTTC
CASSRDRAYGYTF
>-|-|TRBJ1-1|TRBV7-8
TGTGCCAGCAGCTTGAGTGGGCTGAACACTGAAGCTTTCTTT
CASSLSGLNTEAFF
>-|-|TRBJ1-2|TRBV21-1
TGTGCCAGCAGCAATGAGACAGCGACTGAAGCTAACTATGGCTACACCTTC
CASSNETATEANYGYTF
>-|-|TRBJ2-1|TRBV4-1
TGCGCCAGCAGCCAAGAAGGGGCCGACTACAATGAGCAGTTCTTC
CASSQEGADYNEQFF
>-|-|TRBJ1-6|TRBV3-1/TRBV3-2
TGTGCCAGCAGCCAAGTGGGGGCAGTCACGGTTTCACCCCTCCACTTT
CASSQVGAVTVSPLHF
>few|TRBD2|TRBJ2-7|TRBV7-8
TGTGCCAGCAGCTTAGCGAGCGGGGGGGCCTACGAGCAGTACTTC
CASSLASGGAYEQYF
>few|TRBD1|TRBJ1-2|TRBV6-5
TGTGCCAGCATCCCACAGGGGAGGAACTATGGCTACACCTTC
CASIPQGRNYGYTF
>-|TRBD2|TRBJ2-3|TRBV4-3
TGCGCCAGCAGCCAAGGAGCGGGGGGCCCTGGCGTGACAGATACGCAGTATTTT
CASSQGAGGPGVTDTQYF
>-|-|TRBJ1-1|TRBV5-1
TGCGCCAGCAGTTTAACAGGGACGGTGGCTGAAGCTTTCTTT
CASSLTGTVAEAFF
>-|TRBD1|TRBJ1-6|TRBV10-3
TGTGCCATCAGTCCGGGACAGGACGTTAATTCACCCCTCCACTTT
CAISPGQDVNSPLHF
>-|-|TRBJ2-7|TRBV5-5
TGTGCCAGCAGCTTGGCGGACACCTACGAGCAGTACTTC
CASSLADTYEQYF
>-|TRBD1|TRBJ1-2|TRBV7-2
TGTGCCAGCAGCTTAGATGGGACAGGCTATGGCTACACCTTC
CASSLDGTGYGYTF
>-|-|TRBJ1-1|TRBV7-8
TGTGCCAGCAGTAGACGAGGCGGGGTGCCGAACACTGAAGCTTTCTTT
CASSRRGGVPNTEAFF
>-|-|TRBJ1-2|TRBV15
TGTGCCACCAGCAGAGACGTTGGCGGATCTTCGGGAGGCTACACCTTC
CATSRDVGGSSGGYTF
>-|-|TRBJ1-4|TRBV28
TGTGCCAGTACGAGGACATCCGCAACTAATGAAAAACTGTTTTTT
CASTRTSATNEKLFF
>-|TRBD1|TRBJ1-2|TRBV19
TGTGCCAGTAACACATTACAGGGGAACTATGGCTACACCTTC
CASNTLQGNYGYTF
>-|-|TRBJ1-1|TRBV25-1
TGTGCCAGCAGCGTAGGGGGGGAGGGGCTTAGGAACACTGAAGCTTTCTTT
CASSVGGEGLRNTEAFF
>-|TRBD2|TRBJ2-3|TRBV7-2
TGTGCCAGCAGCACACTGCCTAGCGGGGGGGGCACAGATACGCAGTATTTT
CASSTLPSGGGTDTQYF
>-|-|TRBJ2-5|TRBV11-2
TGTGCCAGCAGCTTAGCGGGAAGGTTAGGTGGCCAGTACTTC
CASSLAGRLGGQYF
>-|-|TRBJ2-2|TRBV29-1
TGCAGCGTCGGTACCGGGGAGCTGTTTTTT
CSVGTGELFF
>-|-|TRBJ1-2|TRBV19
TGTGCCAGTAGTCCACTCGCTAACTATGGCTACACCTTC
CASSPLANYGYTF
>once|TRBD2|TRBJ2-2|TRBV28
TGTGCCAGCAGTTCCCCCTATCTAGCGGGGGGGCGGACCGGGGAGCTGTTTTTT
CASSSPYLAGGRTGELFF
>-|TRBD1|TRBJ2-6|TRBV15
TGTGCCACCAGCAACGGACAGGTCGCCTCTGGGGCCAACGTCCTGACTTTC
CATSNGQVASGANVLTF
>-|-|TRBJ2-7|TRBV20-1
TGCAGTGCTAGAGGGCCGTACGAGCAGTACTTC
CSARGPYEQYF
>-|-|TRBJ1-4|TRBV30
TGTGCCTGGAGTGGTATGGTTGGCGAAAAACTGTTTTTT
CAWSGMVGEKLFF